These 6 T cell receptor beta chains originate from one sample sequenced in a study of post-analysis software for immune sequencing data. The antigens for these receptors are not known. TCR beta cDNA libraries included unique molecular identifiers. TCRdb independently ran MiXCR on the PCR reads; one entry per CDR3 protein. This table has fewer than 850,000 distinct CDR3 sequences, 25% to 30% appearing once. General observations from the study: In patients, four to six TRBV segments were more frequent than in controls, with TRBV5-6, TRBV5-1 and TRBV20-1 among them.

Sequencing was carried out using blood. The source of these receptors is a girl aged 5 to 17 with multiple sclerosis.

The chain joins TRBV6-5 to TRBJ2-1, with TRBD2 matching over 7 bases. Germline CDR1 is MNHEY and CDR2 is SVGAGI. V gave up 6 bases and J gave up 3 bases; unmatched junction bases: 5. The CDR3 totals 14 residues. The CDR3 DNA reads TGTGCCAGCAGGTTATCGGGAGGCTACAATGAGCAGTTCTTC. Translating it yields CASRLSGGYNEQFF.

The CDR3 reads CSAHSLGLAGVPSEQYF. The DNA for the CDR3 is TGCAGTGCTCACAGCTTAGGACTAGCGGGTGTCCCCTCCGAGCAGTACTTC. V usage is TRBV20-1 and J usage is TRBJ2-5; 11 bases line up with TRBD2. The J call may be in error: the DNA end matches TRBJ2-7 better. CDR1 and CDR2 from the germline V gene are DFQATT and SNEGSKA (reference sequence). The CDR3 sequence is 17 residues long.

The rearrangement joins TRBV5-1 to TRBJ2-1; 10 positions match TRBD2. V was clipped by 4 bases and J by 8 bases; unmatched bases: 12. The length of the CDR3 is 16 residues. CDR1 and CDR2 from the germline V gene are SGHRS and YFSETQ. CDR3 in DNA: TGCGCCAGCAGCCTCAAGAGCGGGAGGGCCGAGGATGAGCAGTTCTTC. It specifies CASSLKSGRAEDEQFF.

J is TRBJ2-3 and V is TRBV12-3 or TRBV12-4, with unresolved D. The V and J ends lost 6 bases and 1 base respectively, with 11 bases between them. CDR3 length equals 14 residues. CDR3: CASRPHIGTDTQYF. In DNA form, the CDR3 reads TGTGCCAGCAGACCTCACATTGGCACAGATACGCAGTATTTT.

The chain combines TRBV3-1 with TRBJ2-7; D gene uncertain. CDR1 and CDR2 (germline): LGHDT, YNNKEL (reference sequence). The CDR3 runs to 15 residues. Trimming removed 1 base from V and 2 bases from J, with 12 bases in between. CDR3 DNA sequence: TGTGCCAGCAGCCAAGGCACTACCTACCCCTACGAGCAGTACTTC. Its protein is CASSQGTTYPYEQYF.

This clonotype was counted only a few times. V and J are TRBV9 and TRBJ2-3, with D perhaps TRBD2 (5 bases). Germline CDR1 SGDLS, CDR2 YYNGEE. This CDR3 spans 15 amino acids. V was cut by 0 bases and J by 2 bases, with 10 bases left in between. CDR3 nucleotide sequence: TGTGCCAGCAGCGTAGGGTCGGGATACACAGATACGCAGTATTTT. Protein product: CASSVGSGYTDTQYF.